These 4 T cell receptor beta chains were all obtained from the same sample, sequenced in a study of T-cell memory formation after mild COVID-19. MiXCR, applied by TCRdb to the 5' RACE reads, yields one record per CDR3 protein. The sample contains tens of thousands of distinct CDR3 sequences, over 10% of which appear only once. The sequenced sample consisted of PBMCs or a T cell subset sorted from them (not recorded which). All receptors derive from a man younger than 35 who had mild COVID-19 (a few samples of this study predate the infection). Cell type and time point are not known.

The V call is TRBV10-3, the J call TRBJ2-7, with a weak D call TRBD2 (5 bases). The CDR3 contains 13 residues. Looked up from germline, CDR1 is ENHRY and CDR2 is SYGVKD. V was cut by 0 bases and J by 5 bases, with 8 bases left in between. The CDR3, as DNA: TGTGCCATCAGTGAGTCGCCGGGGAACGAGCAGTACGTC. Amino acids: CAISESPGNEQYV.

This chain connects TRBV12-5 to TRBJ2-1, with 11 bases matching TRBD2. CDR3 size: 14 residues. With 5 bases clipped from V and 4 bases from J, the junction kept 1 base outside the gene matches. Germline V gene data show CDR1 as LGHNT and CDR2 as FRNRAP. As DNA, the CDR3 is TGTGCTAGTGGTACTAGCGGGGGTTACAATGAGCAGTTCTTC. Its translation is CASGTSGGYNEQFF.

The gene calls are TRBV15 and TRBJ2-5; 8 bases fit TRBD2. Trimming took 5 bases from V and 7 from J; bases not matched to a gene: 12. The V gene's germline CDR1 is LNHNV and CDR2 YYDKDF (reference sequence). CDR3 length equals 15 residues. The CDR3 reads CATSSHLRGGWTQYF. CDR3 coding DNA: TGTGCCACCAGCTCTCACCTACGGGGGGGTTGGACCCAGTACTTC. The variable domain in full, completed from reference TRBV15 and TRBJ2-5, reads DAMVIQNPRYQVTQFGKPVTLSCSQTLNHNVMYWYQQKSSQAPKLLFHYYDKDFNNEADTPDNFQSRRPNTSFCFLDIRSPGLGDTAMYLCATSSHLRGGWTQYFGPGTRLLVL.

This chain connects TRBV10-2 to TRBJ1-3; D gene uncertain. This CDR3 comprises 14 residues. V was trimmed by 2 bases and J by 0 bases, leaving 5 bases between them. Germline CDR1 is WSHSY and CDR2 is SAAADI. The CDR3 sequence: CASSEAGSGNTIYF. CDR3 bases: TGCGCCAGCAGTGAGGCGGGCTCTGGAAACACCATATATTTT.